This entry concerns a single TCR beta chain. Its specificity is unknown. This entry is derived from a study of cytomegalovirus exposure and HLA in healthy donors. Findings and limits, study-wide: Reportedly, cytomegalovirus status was diagnosed with high sensitivity and specificity. Researchers catalogued roughly 170 TCR beta chains as cytomegalovirus-associated. Some highly shared sequence variants likely arose as a pipeline artifact.

Trimming removed 4 bases from V and 8 bases from J; junction bases left unmatched: 11. Germline V CDR1 and CDR2: SGDLS, YYNGEE. This CDR3 has 15 amino acids. In the PCR, 60 Vbeta and 13 Jbeta primers were used. The protocol was immunoSEQ multiplex PCR, while the TCRdb copy is restricted to in-frame clones and leaves out a portion. The sample has approximately 250,000 clones, 70% to 90% seen once. Sequences were obtained from PBMCs. The sequence came from a girl aged 2-10 years in good health and CMV-seronegative. The chain combines TRBV9 with TRBJ1-4; 7 positions match TRBD1. The CDR3 region is CASSRDTGAAEKLFF. The CDR3 coding sequence is TGTGCCAGCAGCAGAGATACAGGGGCGGCGGAAAAACTGTTTTTT.